A single sample gave rise to the 28 T cell receptor beta chains below, sequenced in a study of human CD8 memory T cell subsets. A UMI-labeled 5' RACE approach was the method that produced the TCR beta libraries. Each CDR3 protein gets one entry in TCRdb, which reprocessed the 5' RACE reads and gives no DNA. The table for this sample gives several thousand distinct CDR3 sequences. The specimen was CD8+ T cells from PBMCs. The receptors shown here come from a human donor in good health.

This chain uses TRBV4-2 with TRBJ2-1. The CDR3 contains 17 residues. The germline V gene has CDR1 LGHNA and CDR2 YNFKEQ. CDR3: CASSQDLLRGGYDEQFF.

The chain joins TRBV3-1 to TRBJ1-5; TCRdb outputs TRBD1, but without DNA this stays unchecked. Germline V CDR1 and CDR2: LGHDT, YNNKEL (reference sequence). This CDR3 region has 16 residues. Here the CDR3 reads CASSQASDGDNQPQHF.

The chain is built from TRBV6-4 and TRBJ2-1; without DNA, the TCRdb call of TRBD1 cannot be checked. The CDR3 contains 14 residues. Germline lookup yields CDR1 MRHNA and CDR2 SNTAGT. CDR3 in amino acids: CASSDGDLTNEQFF.

The genes are TRBV7-9 and TRBJ2-3; TCRdb's D gene call, TRBD2, goes unchecked for lack of DNA. This CDR3 contains 14 residues. Per the germline V gene, CDR1 is SEHNR and CDR2 is FQNEAQ (reference sequence). CDR3 in amino acids: CASSSEGSTDTQYF. Based on the CDR3 plus reference TRBV7-9 and TRBJ2-3, the full variable domain is DTGVSQNPRHKITKRGQNVTFRCDPISEHNRLYWYRQTLGQGPEFLTYFQNEAQLEKSRLLSDRFSAERPKGSFSTLEIQRTEQGDSAMYLCASSSEGSTDTQYFGPGTRLTVL.

The V and J genes are TRBV5-5 and TRBJ2-5; the D call from TCRdb, TRBD2, cannot be confirmed without DNA. The length of the CDR3 is 13 residues. Germline V lookup: CDR1 SGHKS, CDR2 YYEKEE (reference sequence). CDR3 loop: CASSLDWTLTQYF.

This CDR3 is CASSDSPAGGHNEQFF. The V call is TRBV6-4, the J call TRBJ2-1; the D call of TRBD2 rests on TCRdb alone, since no DNA is present to check it. Germline lookup yields CDR1 MRHNA and CDR2 SNTAGT. The CDR3 contains 16 residues.

The rearrangement joins TRBV6-5 to TRBJ1-6. The CDR3 is 15 amino acids. From germline, CDR1 is MNHEY and CDR2 SVGAGI. CDR3 loop: CASSYVTGPNSPLHF.

The chain combines TRBV6-4 with TRBJ2-1; TCRdb calls TRBD2, which cannot be checked without DNA. The CDR3 contains 14 residues. The germline CDR1 and CDR2 sequences are MRHNA and SNTAGT. The CDR3 reads CASSESGGRNEQFF.

According to its frequency, this clonotype is medium-sized. This sequence joins TRBV6-4 and TRBJ1-1; TCRdb outputs TRBD1, but without DNA this stays unchecked. The CDR3 has 14 residues. From germline, CDR1 is MRHNA and CDR2 SNTAGT. The CDR3 is CASSEGAGVTEAFF.

The CDR3 loop reads CASSPDSDQPQHF. The chain joins TRBV7-9 to TRBJ1-5; TCRdb calls TRBD1, which cannot be checked without DNA. The germline V gene has CDR1 SEHNR and CDR2 FQNEAQ (reference sequence). This CDR3 contains 13 residues. The full variable domain, its missing parts supplied by reference TRBV7-9 and TRBJ1-5, is DTGVSQNPRHKITKRGQNVTFRCDPISEHNRLYWYRQTLGQGPEFLTYFQNEAQLEKSRLLSDRFSAERPKGSFSTLEIQRTEQGDSAMYLCASSPDSDQPQHFGDGTRLSIL.

The chain links TRBV20-1 to TRBJ2-1; no DNA is available, so the TRBD2 call from TCRdb remains unchecked. This CDR3 has 13 amino acids. Germline CDR1 DFQATT, CDR2 SNEGSKA (reference sequence). The CDR3 loop is CSVRTSDYNEQFF.

CDR3 residues: CSAMVEGQAYEQYF. J is TRBJ2-7 and V is TRBV20-1; absent DNA, TCRdb's TRBD1 call cannot be checked. Germline V lookup: CDR1 DFQATT, CDR2 SNEGSKA (reference sequence). The CDR3 has 14 residues.

The CDR3 loop reads CSARGGGEADTQYF. This chain links TRBV20-1 with TRBJ2-3; the D call of TRBD1 rests on TCRdb alone, since no DNA is present to check it. CDR1 and CDR2 from the germline V gene are DFQATT and SNEGSKA (reference sequence). The CDR3 is made up of 14 amino acids.

The CDR3 sequence is CSARELAGDLYEQYF. The chain carries TRBV20-1 and TRBJ2-7; the D call of TRBD2 rests on TCRdb alone, since no DNA is present to check it. CDR1 and CDR2 from the germline V gene are DFQATT and SNEGSKA (reference sequence). The CDR3 spans 15 residues.

The genes are TRBV20-1 and TRBJ2-7; with no DNA, the TCRdb D assignment of TRBD2 cannot be verified. Germline V gene lookup returns CDR1 DFQATT and CDR2 SNEGSKA (reference sequence). The CDR3 has 15 residues. CDR3: CSARGVSGDAYEQYF.

By frequency, this clonotype registers large (0.1 to 1%). The CDR3 sequence: CASALMNTEAFF. This chain connects TRBV12-5 to TRBJ1-1; without DNA, the TCRdb call of TRBD1 cannot be checked. The V gene's germline CDR1 is LGHNT and CDR2 FRNRAP. This CDR3 spans 12 amino acids.

The chain employs TRBV10-3 and TRBJ2-2; absent DNA, TCRdb's TRBD1 call cannot be checked. CDR3 length: 14 residues. Germline values: CDR1 ENHRY, CDR2 SYGVKD. This CDR3 is CAISDHRGAGELFF.

This chain connects TRBV15 to TRBJ1-2. The length of the CDR3 is 14 residues. The germline CDR1 and CDR2 sequences are LNHNV and YYDKDF (reference sequence). CDR3: CATSSEGEVDGYTF.

The V gene is TRBV6-4, the J gene TRBJ2-1. Germline values: CDR1 MRHNA, CDR2 SNTAGT. The CDR3 length is 14 residues. CDR3: CASSDSRGYNEQFF.

This chain uses TRBV2 with TRBJ2-1; TCRdb's D call, TRBD2, is unchecked because there is no DNA. From germline, CDR1 is SNHLY and CDR2 FYNNEI. CDR3 length: 15 residues. The CDR3 sequence is CARRGVQGLAHEQFF.

The chain has TRBV24-1 and TRBJ2-1. In germline, CDR1 is KGHDR, CDR2 SFDVKD. The CDR3 loop spans 16 amino acids. This chain's CDR3 is CATSDLAGDAYNEQFF.

This chain connects TRBV6-8 to TRBJ2-1; there is no DNA to check the TCRdb D call of TRBD1. Germline CDR1 is MNHGY and CDR2 is SAAAGT. This CDR3 spans 13 amino acids. The CDR3 reads CASSTTQGNEQFF.

This clonotype registers medium-sized by frequency. CDR3 region: CASSEVAEGHNEQFF. The chain has TRBV6-1 and TRBJ2-1; TCRdb's D gene call, TRBD2, goes unchecked for lack of DNA. The CDR3 extends over 15 amino acids. The germline V gene encodes CDR1 MNHNS and CDR2 SASEGT.

The chain couples TRBV20-1 to TRBJ2-1; TCRdb picks TRBD2, but there is no DNA to check that call. CDR3 length: 14 amino acids. Germline lookup yields CDR1 DFQATT and CDR2 SNEGSKA (reference sequence). CDR3 sequence: CSARTSGDYNEQFF.

This chain connects TRBV20-1 to TRBJ2-7; TCRdb designates TRBD2, a call that cannot be tested without DNA. Per germline, CDR1 DFQATT and CDR2 SNEGSKA (reference sequence). This CDR3 comprises 14 residues. The CDR3 sequence is CSARDRGVSYEQYF.

This rearrangement joins TRBV15 to TRBJ2-3; the TCRdb call, TRBD2, lacks DNA for checking. CDR3 length: 16 residues. Germline lookup yields CDR1 LNHNV and CDR2 YYDKDF (reference sequence). CDR3 sequence: CATSREPGSGADTQYF.

Frequency places this clonotype as medium-sized. CDR3 amino acids: CASAELAGDPNEQFF. This sequence joins TRBV6-4 and TRBJ2-1; the D gene TCRdb calls, TRBD2, cannot be checked with no DNA. CDR1 MRHNA and CDR2 SNTAGT come from the germline V gene. The CDR3 length is 15 residues.

This CDR3 reads CASSYVPGQGGGEQFF. The chain joins TRBV6-5 to TRBJ2-1; the D gene TCRdb calls, TRBD1, cannot be checked with no DNA. Germline lookup yields CDR1 MNHEY and CDR2 SVGAGI. CDR3 length: 16 amino acids.